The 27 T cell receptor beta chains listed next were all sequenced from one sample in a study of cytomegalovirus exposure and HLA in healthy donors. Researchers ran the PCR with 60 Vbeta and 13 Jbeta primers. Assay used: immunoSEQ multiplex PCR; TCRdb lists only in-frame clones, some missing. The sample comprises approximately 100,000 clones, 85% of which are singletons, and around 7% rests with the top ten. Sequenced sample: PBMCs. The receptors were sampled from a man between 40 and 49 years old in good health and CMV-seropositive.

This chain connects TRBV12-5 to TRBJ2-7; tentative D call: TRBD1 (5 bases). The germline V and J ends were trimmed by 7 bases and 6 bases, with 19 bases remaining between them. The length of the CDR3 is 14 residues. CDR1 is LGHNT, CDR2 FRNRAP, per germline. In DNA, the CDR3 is TGTGCTAGTGCTCCTGACAGTGTAAGGCCCGAGCAGTACTTC. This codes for CASAPDSVRPEQYF. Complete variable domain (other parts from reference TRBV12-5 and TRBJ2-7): DARVTQTPRHKVTEMGQEVTMRCQPILGHNTVFWYRQTMMQGLELLAYFRNRAPLDDSGMPKDRFSAEMPDATLATLKIQPSEPRDSAVYFCASAPDSVRPEQYFGPGTRLTVT.

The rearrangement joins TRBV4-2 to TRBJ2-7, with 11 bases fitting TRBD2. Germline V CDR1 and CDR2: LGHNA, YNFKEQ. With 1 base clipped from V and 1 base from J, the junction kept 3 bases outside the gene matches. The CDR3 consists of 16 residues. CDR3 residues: CASSQVRTSGSYEQYF. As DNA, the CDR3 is TGTGCCAGCAGCCAAGTTCGGACTAGCGGGTCCTACGAGCAGTACTTC.

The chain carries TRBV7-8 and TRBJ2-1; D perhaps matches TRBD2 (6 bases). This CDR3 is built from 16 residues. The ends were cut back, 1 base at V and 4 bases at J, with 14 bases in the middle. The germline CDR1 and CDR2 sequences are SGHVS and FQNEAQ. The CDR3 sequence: CASSLVRGKGYNEQFF. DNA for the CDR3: TGTGCCAGCAGCTTAGTACGCGGGAAGGGGTACAATGAGCAGTTCTTC.

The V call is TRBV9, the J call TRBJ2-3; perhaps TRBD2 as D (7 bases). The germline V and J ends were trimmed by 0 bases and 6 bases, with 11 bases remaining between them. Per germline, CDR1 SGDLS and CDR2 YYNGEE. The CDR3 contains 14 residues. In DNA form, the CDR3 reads TGTGCCAGCAGCGTAGAGAGGGGGGGGGATACGCAGTATTTT. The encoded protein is CASSVERGGDTQYF.

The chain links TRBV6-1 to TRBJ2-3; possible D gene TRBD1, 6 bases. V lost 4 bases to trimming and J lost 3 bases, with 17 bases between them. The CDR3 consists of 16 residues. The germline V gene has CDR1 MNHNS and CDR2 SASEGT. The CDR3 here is CASSVSSGAPTDTQYF. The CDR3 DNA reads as TGTGCCAGCAGTGTATCCTCAGGGGCGCCGACAGATACGCAGTATTTT.

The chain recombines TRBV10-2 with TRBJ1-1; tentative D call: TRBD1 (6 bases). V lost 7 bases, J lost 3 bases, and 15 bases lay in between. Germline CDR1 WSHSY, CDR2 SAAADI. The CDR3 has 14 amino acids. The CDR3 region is CASKQGPWDTEAFF. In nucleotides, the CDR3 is TGCGCCAGCAAGCAGGGGCCGTGGGACACTGAAGCTTTCTTT.

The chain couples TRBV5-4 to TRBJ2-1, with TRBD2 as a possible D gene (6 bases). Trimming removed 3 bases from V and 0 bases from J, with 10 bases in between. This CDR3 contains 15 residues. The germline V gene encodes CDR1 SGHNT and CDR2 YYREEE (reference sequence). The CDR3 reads CASSWAGSSYNEQFF. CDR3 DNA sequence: TGTGCCAGCAGCTGGGCGGGGAGCTCCTACAATGAGCAGTTCTTC.

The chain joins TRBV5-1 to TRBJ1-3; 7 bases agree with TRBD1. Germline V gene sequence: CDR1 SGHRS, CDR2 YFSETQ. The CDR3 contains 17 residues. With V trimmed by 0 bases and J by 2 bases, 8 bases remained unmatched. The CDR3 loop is CASSLDRTGGPGNTIYF. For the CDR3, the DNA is TGCGCCAGCAGCTTGGATCGGACAGGCGGACCTGGAAACACCATATATTTT.

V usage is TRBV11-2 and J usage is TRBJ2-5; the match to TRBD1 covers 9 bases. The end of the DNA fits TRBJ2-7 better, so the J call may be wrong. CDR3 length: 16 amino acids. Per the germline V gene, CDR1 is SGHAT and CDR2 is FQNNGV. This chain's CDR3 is CASSPRGGQGPYEQYF. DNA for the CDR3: TGTGCCAGCAGCCCTAGGGGGGGACAGGGCCCCTACGAGCAGTACTTC.

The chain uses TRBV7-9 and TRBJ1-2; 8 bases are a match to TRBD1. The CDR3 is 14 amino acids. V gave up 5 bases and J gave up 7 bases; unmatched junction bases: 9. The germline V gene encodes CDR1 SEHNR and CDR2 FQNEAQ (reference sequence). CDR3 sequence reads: CASSQGAESGGYTF. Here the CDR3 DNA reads TGTGCCAGCAGCCAGGGGGCGGAGTCGGGTGGCTACACCTTC.

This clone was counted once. As DNA, the CDR3 is TGCGCCAGCAATCAGGGAAACTCCTACAATGAGCAGTTCTTC. This translates into CASNQGNSYNEQFF. This sequence joins TRBV5-1 and TRBJ2-1; D is possibly TRBD1 (5 bases). Trimming pared 6 bases from V and 0 bases from J, leaving 10 bases between. Germline V gene sequence: CDR1 SGHRS, CDR2 YFSETQ. CDR3 length: 14 amino acids.

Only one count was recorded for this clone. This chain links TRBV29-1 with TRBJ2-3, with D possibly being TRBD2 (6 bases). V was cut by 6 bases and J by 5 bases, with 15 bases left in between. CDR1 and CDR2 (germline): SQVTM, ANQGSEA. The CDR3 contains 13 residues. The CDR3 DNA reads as TGCAGCGTCGTCGGCGGGCGGGGAGATACGCAGTATTTT. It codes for CSVVGGRGDTQYF.

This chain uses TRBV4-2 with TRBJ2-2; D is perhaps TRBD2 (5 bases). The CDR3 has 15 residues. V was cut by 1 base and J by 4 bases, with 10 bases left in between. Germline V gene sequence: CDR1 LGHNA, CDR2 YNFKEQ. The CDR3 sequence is CASSQGSGPTGELFF. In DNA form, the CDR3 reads TGTGCCAGCAGCCAAGGGAGCGGCCCCACCGGGGAGCTGTTTTTT.

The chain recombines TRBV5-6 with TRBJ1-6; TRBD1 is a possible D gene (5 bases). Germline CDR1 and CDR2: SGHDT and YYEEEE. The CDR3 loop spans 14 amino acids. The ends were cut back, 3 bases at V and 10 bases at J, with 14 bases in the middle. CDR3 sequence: CASSWPEGRSPLHF. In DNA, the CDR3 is TGTGCCAGCAGCTGGCCGGAGGGACGATCACCCCTCCACTTT.

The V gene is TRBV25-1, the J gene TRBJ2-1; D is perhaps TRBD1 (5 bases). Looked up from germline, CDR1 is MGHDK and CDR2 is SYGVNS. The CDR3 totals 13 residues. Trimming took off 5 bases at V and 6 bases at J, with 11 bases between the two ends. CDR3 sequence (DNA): TGTGCCAGCAGTTATGACAGTCGCAATGAGCAGTTCTTC. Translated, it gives CASSYDSRNEQFF. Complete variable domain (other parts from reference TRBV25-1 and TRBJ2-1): EADIYQTPRYLVIGTGKKITLECSQTMGHDKMYWYQQDPGMELHLIHYSYGVNSTEKGDLSSESTVSRIRTEHFPLTLESARPSHTSQYLCASSYDSRNEQFFGPGTRLTVL.

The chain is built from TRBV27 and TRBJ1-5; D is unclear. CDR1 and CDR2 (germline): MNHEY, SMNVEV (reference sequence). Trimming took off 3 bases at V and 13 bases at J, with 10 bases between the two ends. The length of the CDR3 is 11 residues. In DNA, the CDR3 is TGTGCCAGCAGTTTTAAAGGACTGCAGCATTTT. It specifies CASSFKGLQHF.

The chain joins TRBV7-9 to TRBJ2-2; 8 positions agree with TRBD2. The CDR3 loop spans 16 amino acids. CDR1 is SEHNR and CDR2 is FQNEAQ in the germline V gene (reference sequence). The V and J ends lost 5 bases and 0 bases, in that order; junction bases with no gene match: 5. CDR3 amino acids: CASSHSGATNTGELFF. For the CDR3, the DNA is TGTGCCAGCAGCCATAGCGGGGCGACGAACACCGGGGAGCTGTTTTTT.

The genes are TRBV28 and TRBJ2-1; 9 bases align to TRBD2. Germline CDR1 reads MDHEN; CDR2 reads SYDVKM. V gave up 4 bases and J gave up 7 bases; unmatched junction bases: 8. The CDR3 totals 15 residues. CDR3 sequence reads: CASSSGILAGNEQFF. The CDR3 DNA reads TGTGCCAGCAGTTCGGGAATCCTAGCGGGGAATGAGCAGTTCTTC. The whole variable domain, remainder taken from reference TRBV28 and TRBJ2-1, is DVKVTQSSRYLVKRTGEKVFLECVQDMDHENMFWYRQDPGLGLRLIYFSYDVKMKEKGDIPEGYSVSREKKERFSLILESASTNQTSMYLCASSSGILAGNEQFFGPGTRLTVL.

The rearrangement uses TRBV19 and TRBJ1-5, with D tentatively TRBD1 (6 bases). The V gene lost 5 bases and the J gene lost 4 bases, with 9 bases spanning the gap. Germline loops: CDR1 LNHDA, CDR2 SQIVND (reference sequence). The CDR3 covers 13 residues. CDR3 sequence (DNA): TGTGCCAGTAGTCGCCAGGGGAATCAGCCCCAGCATTTT. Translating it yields CASSRQGNQPQHF.

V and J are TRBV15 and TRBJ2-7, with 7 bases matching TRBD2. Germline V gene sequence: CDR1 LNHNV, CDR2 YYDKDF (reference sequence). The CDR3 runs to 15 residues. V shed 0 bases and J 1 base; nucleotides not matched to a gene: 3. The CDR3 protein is CATSRDRGESYEQYF. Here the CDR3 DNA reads TGTGCCACCAGCAGAGATCGGGGGGAGTCCTACGAGCAGTACTTC.

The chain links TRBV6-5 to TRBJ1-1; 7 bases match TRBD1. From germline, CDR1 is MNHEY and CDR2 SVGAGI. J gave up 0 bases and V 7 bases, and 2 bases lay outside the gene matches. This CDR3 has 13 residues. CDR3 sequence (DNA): TGTGCCAGCACTAGGGGGCTGAACACTGAAGCTTTCTTT. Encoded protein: CASTRGLNTEAFF.

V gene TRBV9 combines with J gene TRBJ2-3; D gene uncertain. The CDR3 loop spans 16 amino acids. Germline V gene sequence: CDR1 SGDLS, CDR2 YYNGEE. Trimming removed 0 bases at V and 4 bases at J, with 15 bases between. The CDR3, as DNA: TGTGCCAGCAGCGTAGGGAACCCCCGGCTAGCAGATACGCAGTATTTT. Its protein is CASSVGNPRLADTQYF.

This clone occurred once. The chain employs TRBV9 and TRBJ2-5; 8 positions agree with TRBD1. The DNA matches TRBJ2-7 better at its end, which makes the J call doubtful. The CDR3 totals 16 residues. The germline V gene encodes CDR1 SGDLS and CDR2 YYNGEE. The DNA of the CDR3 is TGTGCCAGCAGCCCCGGACAGGGCGATTACTCCTACGAGCAGTACTTC. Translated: CASSPGQGDYSYEQYF.

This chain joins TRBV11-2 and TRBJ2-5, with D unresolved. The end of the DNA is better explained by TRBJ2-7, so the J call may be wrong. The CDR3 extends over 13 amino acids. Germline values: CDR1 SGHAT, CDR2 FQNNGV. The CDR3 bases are TGTGCCAGCCAGAGGCCAACCGAACGCGAGCAGTACTTC. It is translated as CASQRPTEREQYF.

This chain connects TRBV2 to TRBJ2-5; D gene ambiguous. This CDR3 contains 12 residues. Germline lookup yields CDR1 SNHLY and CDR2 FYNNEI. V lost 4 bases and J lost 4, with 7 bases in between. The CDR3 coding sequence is TGTGCCAGCAGTGGTCAGTCAGAGACCCAGTACTTC. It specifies CASSGQSETQYF.

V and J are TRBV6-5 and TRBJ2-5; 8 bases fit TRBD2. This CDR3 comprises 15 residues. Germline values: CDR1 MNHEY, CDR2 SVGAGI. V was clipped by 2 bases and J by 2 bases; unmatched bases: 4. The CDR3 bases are TGTGCCAGCAGTTACGGGATAGCGGGACAAGAGACCCAGTACTTC. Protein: CASSYGIAGQETQYF.

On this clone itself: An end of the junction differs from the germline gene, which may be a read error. CDR3 DNA sequence: TGTGCCAGCACCTTATACCGGACAGGAAACTATGGCTACACCTTC. Translation gives CASTLYRTGNYGYTF. This chain links TRBV7-2 with TRBJ1-2; 7 bases are a match to TRBD1. Germline V gene sequence: CDR1 SGHTA, CDR2 FQGNSA. The CDR3 length is 15 residues. Looking up the rest from reference TRBV7-2 and TRBJ1-2 gives the full variable domain: GAGVSQSPSNKVTEKGKDVELRCDPISGHTALYWYRQSLGQGLEFLIYFQGNSAPDKSGLPSDRFSAERTGGSVSTLTIQRTQQEDSAVYLCASTLYRTGNYGYTFGSGTRLTVV.